This T cell receptor (beta chain) comes out of a study of blood T cell repertoires in COVID-19. The table came from immunoSEQ multiplex PCR; TCRdb's copy has only in-frame clones and leaves some out. Here the sample spans tens of thousands of clones, about 89% being singletons. Germline assignment: CDR1 MDHEN and CDR2 SYDVKM. Trimming at V came to 4 bases and at J to 4 bases, leaving 18 bases not matched to a gene. CDR3 length: 19 amino acids. The TCR was taken from a man between 60 and 75 years old with COVID-19, enrolled during active disease. Sequencing input: peripheral blood. This rearrangement joins TRBV28 to TRBJ1-2; 10 bases map to TRBD1. CDR3 sequence reads: CASSYHSRSGTGAIYGYTF. CDR3 DNA sequence: TGTGCCAGCAGTTATCACTCTCGGTCCGGGACAGGGGCAATCTATGGCTACACCTTC.